The 23 T cell receptor beta chains below were found in one sample sequenced in a study of OX40 agonist ivuxolimab in advanced cancers. Clones were read by immunoSEQ multiplex PCR, and TCRdb kept only the in-frame ones, dropping some. Of roughly 53,000 clones listed, roughly 80% were seen once; the top ten hold about 13%. The sequencing here drew on CD4+ or CD8+ T cells sorted from blood, taken in a trial of the OX40 agonist ivuxolimab. The receptor source for this set is an adult with an advanced solid tumor such as melanoma, head and neck, liver or kidney cancer.

The chain recombines TRBV18 with TRBJ2-1; maybe TRBD1 (5 bases). In germline, CDR1 is KGHSH, CDR2 LQKENI. The CDR3 is 12 amino acids. Trimming left V 5 bases short and J 8 bases short, with 10 bases between. As DNA, the CDR3 is TGTGCCAGCTCATTAGGGGCCGATGAGCAGTTCTTC. This sequence encodes CASSLGADEQFF.

The chain combines TRBV7-8 with TRBJ1-2, with D tentatively TRBD1 (5 bases). This CDR3 contains 13 residues. Trimming pared 0 bases from V and 8 bases from J, leaving 10 bases between. Germline V gene data show CDR1 as SGHVS and CDR2 as FQNEAQ. The CDR3 loop is CASSLASWDGYTF. CDR3 bases: TGTGCCAGCAGCTTAGCGTCGTGGGACGGCTACACCTTC.

The chain is built from TRBV11-2 and TRBJ1-5; D call uncertain. CDR3 size: 15 residues. The germline V and J ends were trimmed by 8 bases and 2 bases, with 16 bases remaining between them. Germline CDR1 SGHAT, CDR2 FQNNGV. In DNA form, the CDR3 reads TGTGCCAGCGCCCCACACCCAGAGGGCAATCAGCCCCAGCATTTT. It specifies CASAPHPEGNQPQHF.

This clone was seen only once. The chain recombines TRBV30 with TRBJ2-5; D perhaps matches TRBD1 (6 bases). Germline-derived CDR1 and CDR2 are GTSNPN and SVGIG (reference sequence). V dropped 8 bases and J dropped 5 bases, with 15 bases sitting between them. This CDR3 region has 12 residues. CDR3 sequence: CAAVWGLETQYF. The CDR3 DNA reads as TGTGCCGCTGTCTGGGGGCTGGAGACCCAGTACTTC.

This chain links TRBV7-9 with TRBJ2-5; a possible D gene is TRBD1 (6 bases). The germline V gene has CDR1 SEHNR and CDR2 FQNEAQ (reference sequence). The ends were cut back, 4 bases at V and 6 bases at J, with 21 bases in the middle. This CDR3 region has 16 residues. The CDR3 here is CASSSRGSPTGQTQYF. Here the CDR3 DNA reads TGTGCCAGCAGCTCGAGGGGGTCCCCAACGGGGCAGACCCAGTACTTC.

The chain is built from TRBV4-1 and TRBJ2-1; a possible D gene is TRBD1 (6 bases). The V end was cut by 0 bases, the J end by 2 bases, with 8 bases between. CDR1 MGHRA and CDR2 YSYEKL come from the germline V gene. This CDR3 region has 15 residues. DNA of the CDR3: TGCGCCAGCAGCCAAGATTGGGACACCTACAATGAGCAGTTCTTC. It is translated as CASSQDWDTYNEQFF.

This clone is categorized as medium-sized. The rearrangement uses TRBV19 and TRBJ2-6, with unresolved D. The CDR3 sequence is 16 residues long. The germline V gene has CDR1 LNHDA and CDR2 SQIVND (reference sequence). V was shortened by 6 bases and J by 0 bases, with 12 bases between the two germline ends. CDR3 amino acids: CASSLYSGSGANVLTF. The CDR3 DNA sequence: TGTGCCAGTAGCCTTTATAGTGGCTCTGGGGCCAACGTCCTGACTTTC.

This rearrangement joins TRBV5-1 to TRBJ2-1, with a weak D call TRBD2 (5 bases). From germline, CDR1 is SGHRS and CDR2 YFSETQ. The V end was cut by 4 bases, the J end by 6 bases, with 14 bases between. The CDR3 contains 14 residues. The CDR3 reads CASSKGAPGNEQFF. The CDR3 DNA reads as TGCGCCAGCAGCAAGGGAGCCCCTGGCAATGAGCAGTTCTTC.

The V call is TRBV7-6, the J call TRBJ2-6; D is uncertain. Germline lookup yields CDR1 SGHVS and CDR2 FNYEAQ. This CDR3 has 13 amino acids. With 3 bases removed from V and 3 bases from J, the gap between germline ends came to 3 bases. CDR3 coding DNA: TGTGCCAGCAGCTTTAGTGGGGCCAACGTCCTGACTTTC. Amino acids: CASSFSGANVLTF.

The chain carries TRBV18 and TRBJ2-7; weak D call: TRBD1 (6 bases). Trimming pared 2 bases from V and 0 bases from J, leaving 20 bases between. In germline, CDR1 is KGHSH, CDR2 LQKENI. The CDR3 is made up of 18 amino acids. The CDR3: CASSPGPGHKDFSYEQYF. CDR3 coding DNA: TGTGCCAGCTCACCAGGTCCGGGACACAAAGACTTCTCCTACGAGCAGTACTTC.

The chain links TRBV11-2 to TRBJ2-7, with D possibly being TRBD2 (5 bases). V shed 4 bases and J shed 5 bases, with 18 bases lying between them. The CDR3 spans 15 residues. Germline assignment: CDR1 SGHAT and CDR2 FQNNGV. The chain's CDR3 is CASSSTPTGMDEQYF. The CDR3, as DNA: TGTGCCAGCAGCTCCACCCCGACGGGGATGGACGAGCAGTACTTC.

This clone was detected only once. CDR3 nucleotide sequence: TGTGCCAGCAGCTGGGGACAGAAATATGGCTACACCTTC. Its protein is CASSWGQKYGYTF. The chain joins TRBV5-4 to TRBJ1-2, with TRBD1 matching 7 bases. CDR3 length: 13 amino acids. With 3 bases clipped from V and 5 bases from J, the junction kept 4 bases outside the gene matches. The germline CDR1 and CDR2 sequences are SGHNT and YYREEE (reference sequence).

The genes are TRBV6-1 and TRBJ2-3; D is uncertain. The CDR3 is 11 residues long. Germline V gene lookup returns CDR1 MNHNS and CDR2 SASEGT. With 7 bases removed from V and 9 bases from J, the gap between germline ends came to 11 bases. In nucleotides, the CDR3 is TGTGCCAGCATCCAGAGAGGCACGCAGTATTTT. Protein sequence: CASIQRGTQYF.

This clone was seen a few times. The same CDR3 is also encoded by other DNA sequences in this sample. The chain recombines TRBV6-1 with TRBJ1-4, with TRBD1 identical over 9 bases. The germline V gene encodes CDR1 MNHNS and CDR2 SASEGT. CDR3 size: 15 residues. Germline trimming cut 4 bases from V and 5 bases from J; bases unmatched to any gene: 5. CDR3 nucleotide sequence: TGTGCCAGCAGTGGTAGGGACAGGGCAAATGAAAAACTGTTTTTT. The encoded protein is CASSGRDRANEKLFF.

The chain carries TRBV6-1 and TRBJ1-5; 8 bases match TRBD1. Germline V gene sequence: CDR1 MNHNS, CDR2 SASEGT. The CDR3 totals 13 residues. With 6 bases clipped from V and 6 bases from J, the junction kept 4 bases outside the gene matches. CDR3 region: CASSGQGGQPQHF. The DNA for the CDR3 is TGTGCCAGCAGCGGACAGGGTGGTCAGCCCCAGCATTTT.

The chain is built from TRBV5-6 and TRBJ2-1, with D perhaps assigned TRBD1 or TRBD2 (5 bases each). CDR3 size: 13 residues. In germline, CDR1 is SGHDT, CDR2 YYEEEE. The V end lost 4 bases, the J end lost 5 bases, and 10 bases lay between the germline ends. CDR3 in amino acids: CASSPGPNNEQFF. CDR3 nucleotides: TGTGCCAGCAGCCCGGGACCAAACAATGAGCAGTTCTTC.

This clone was counted a few times. The V and J genes are TRBV6-1 and TRBJ2-1; D is uncertain. This CDR3 spans 19 amino acids. Trimming took 4 bases from V and 3 from J, leaving 25 bases between them. Germline V gene data show CDR1 as MNHNS and CDR2 as SASEGT. CDR3 amino acids: CASSGDVLPVAILYNEQFF. CDR3 in DNA: TGTGCCAGCAGTGGCGACGTCCTACCGGTGGCGATACTCTACAATGAGCAGTTCTTC.

The rearrangement joins TRBV5-5 to TRBJ2-4; D is ambiguous. This CDR3 contains 14 residues. Germline CDR1 reads SGHKS; CDR2 reads YYEKEE (reference sequence). V lost 2 bases, J lost 13 bases, and 19 bases lay in between. CDR3 bases: TGTGCCAGCAGCTTCTTCCGGGTTTCAAATGACCAGTACTTC. This codes for CASSFFRVSNDQYF.

The rearrangement links TRBV10-3 to TRBJ2-7; perhaps TRBD2 as D (6 bases). The germline V gene encodes CDR1 ENHRY and CDR2 SYGVKD. The germline V and J ends were trimmed by 3 bases and 4 bases, with 10 bases remaining between them. The CDR3 has 13 amino acids. This CDR3 reads CAISDGGTYEQYF. The CDR3 nucleotides read TGTGCCATCAGTGACGGGGGAACATACGAGCAGTACTTC.

The rearrangement links TRBV5-8 to TRBJ1-4, with TRBD1 as a possible D gene (5 bases). The V end was cut by 0 bases, the J end by 4 bases, with 13 bases between. Germline CDR1 SGHTS, CDR2 YDEGEE. This CDR3 is 16 amino acids long. The CDR3 loop reads CASSLARGDLNEKLFF. CDR3 nucleotides: TGTGCCAGCAGCTTGGCCCGGGGGGACCTTAATGAAAAACTGTTTTTT.

The chain carries TRBV19 and TRBJ1-2; TRBD1 agrees at 9 bases. CDR1 is LNHDA, CDR2 SQIVND, per germline (reference sequence). There are 15 residues in the CDR3. J was trimmed by 5 bases and V by 6 bases; bases with no gene match: 10. CDR3 region: CASRPGQGPQYGYTF. In nucleotides, the CDR3 is TGTGCCAGTAGACCGGGACAGGGACCTCAATATGGCTACACCTTC.

The chain employs TRBV28 and TRBJ1-1, with TRBD1 identical over 8 bases. Germline V gene sequence: CDR1 MDHEN, CDR2 SYDVKM. This CDR3 has 15 residues. J was trimmed by 5 bases and V by 7 bases; bases with no gene match: 12. This CDR3 is CASIPAGGPRTEAFF. DNA for the CDR3: TGTGCCAGCATCCCAGCAGGGGGCCCTCGAACTGAAGCTTTCTTT. The whole variable domain, remainder taken from reference TRBV28 and TRBJ1-1, is DVKVTQSSRYLVKRTGEKVFLECVQDMDHENMFWYRQDPGLGLRLIYFSYDVKMKEKGDIPEGYSVSREKKERFSLILESASTNQTSMYLCASIPAGGPRTEAFFGQGTRLTVV.

The chain employs TRBV28 and TRBJ1-5; D gene unclear. Trimming took 5 bases from V and 1 from J, leaving 9 bases between them. The CDR3 is made up of 14 amino acids. Germline V gene lookup returns CDR1 MDHEN and CDR2 SYDVKM. The CDR3, as DNA: TGTGCCAGCAGTATATTACAGAGCAATCAGCCCCAGCATTTT. Its protein is CASSILQSNQPQHF. Based on the CDR3 plus reference TRBV28 and TRBJ1-5, the full variable domain is DVKVTQSSRYLVKRTGEKVFLECVQDMDHENMFWYRQDPGLGLRLIYFSYDVKMKEKGDIPEGYSVSREKKERFSLILESASTNQTSMYLCASSILQSNQPQHFGDGTRLSIL.